Listed below are T cell receptor beta chains from one sample, sequenced in a study of CD8 T cells in Susac syndrome. A single record per CDR3 protein comes from TCRdb applying MiXCR to the immunoSEQ multiplex PCR reads. Among roughly 200,000 distinct CDR3 sequences listed, 90% to 96% were seen once. What was sequenced was CD4+ T cells from PBMCs. The source is a human donor with multiple sclerosis. CDR3s include the opening cysteine and the closing phenylalanine or tryptophan. Each record gives: V gene, J gene, CDR3 length, D gene, clone size, CDR3 protein, CDR3 DNA. D genes are given only for firm matches. Not all rows give a size; the values are once, few, many and, for expanded clones, a class.

V: TRBV7-3; J: TRBJ2-5; length: 16; D: TRBD2; size: NA; CDR3: CASSPTTSGGVETQYF; DNA: TGTGCCAGCAGCCCTACGACTAGCGGGGGAGTAGAGACCCAGTACTTC
V: TRBV3-1; J: TRBJ2-7; length: 16; D: TRBD1; size: NA; CDR3: CASSQDLGQGLYEQYF; DNA: TGTGCCAGCAGCCAAGATCTGGGACAGGGGTTATACGAGCAGTACTTC
V: TRBV20-1; J: TRBJ2-2; length: 15; D: TRBD1; size: once; CDR3: CSANDRGTNTGELFF; DNA: TGCAGTGCCAATGACAGGGGCACAAACACCGGGGAGCTGTTTTTT
V: TRBV15; J: TRBJ2-5; length: 16; D: NA; size: once; CDR3: CATSRGAVGLQETQYF; DNA: TGTGCCACCAGCAGAGGGGCAGTAGGCCTCCAAGAGACCCAGTACTTC
V: TRBV15; J: TRBJ2-1; length: 13; D: TRBD1; size: NA; CDR3: CATSRGGGVEQFF; DNA: TGTGCCACCAGCAGAGGAGGGGGCGTTGAGCAGTTCTTC
V: TRBV4-2; J: TRBJ2-5; length: 15; D: NA; size: NA; CDR3: CASSQNFGQQETQYF; DNA: TGTGCCAGCAGTCAGAACTTCGGACAGCAAGAGACCCAGTACTTC
V: TRBV7-2; J: TRBJ2-7; length: 14; D: NA; size: NA; CDR3: CASSSPGGAGEQYF; DNA: TGTGCCAGCAGCTCTCCAGGAGGGGCTGGAGAGCAGTACTTC
V: TRBV11-2; J: TRBJ2-1; length: 15; D: TRBD1; size: NA; CDR3: CASTPQTGNYNEQFF; DNA: TGTGCCAGCACTCCCCAGACAGGGAACTACAATGAGCAGTTCTTC
V: TRBV20-1; J: TRBJ1-5; length: 17; D: NA; size: once; CDR3: CSAREMRAAGENQPQHF; DNA: TGCAGTGCTAGAGAAATGAGGGCGGCAGGGGAAAATCAGCCCCAGCATTTT
V: TRBV30; J: TRBJ2-1; length: 15; D: NA; size: NA; CDR3: CAWYGRVGSYNEQFF; DNA: TGTGCCTGGTATGGAAGGGTAGGATCCTACAATGAGCAGTTCTTC
V: TRBV5-1; J: TRBJ2-7; length: 14; D: TRBD1; size: NA; CDR3: CATSSSPGQFEQYF; DNA: TGCGCCACCAGTTCCTCTCCGGGACAGTTCGAGCAGTACTTC
V: TRBV12-3/TRBV12-4; J: TRBJ1-2; length: 15; D: NA; size: once; CDR3: CASSLLWGEDYGYTF; DNA: TGTGCCAGCAGTTTATTGTGGGGTGAGGACTATGGCTACACCTTC
V: TRBV29-1; J: TRBJ2-5; length: 10; D: TRBD2; size: NA; CDR3: CAGGLETQYF; DNA: TGCGCGGGGGGGCTAGAGACCCAGTACTTC
V: TRBV5-1; J: TRBJ2-7; length: 14; D: NA; size: NA; CDR3: CASSRVGGLGEQYF; DNA: TGCGCCAGCAGCCGCGTTGGGGGGCTTGGCGAGCAGTACTTC
V: TRBV28; J: TRBJ2-5; length: 13; D: TRBD2; size: NA; CDR3: CASSLGLAETQYF; DNA: TGTGCCAGCAGTTTGGGACTAGCTGAGACCCAGTACTTC
V: TRBV29-1; J: TRBJ2-3; length: 12; D: NA; size: NA; CDR3: CSVAGLYDTQYF; DNA: TGCAGCGTCGCAGGTTTATATGATACGCAGTATTTT
V: TRBV9; J: TRBJ1-3; length: 14; D: TRBD1; size: few; CDR3: CASSRQGAGNTIYF; DNA: TGTGCCAGCAGCCGACAGGGGGCTGGAAACACCATATATTTT
V: TRBV20-1; J: TRBJ1-5; length: 13; D: NA; size: NA; CDR3: CSAKTGPYQPQHF; DNA: TGCAGTGCTAAAACAGGTCCCTATCAGCCCCAGCATTTT
V: TRBV29-1; J: TRBJ2-7; length: 13; D: NA; size: once; CDR3: CSVAADLSYEQYF; DNA: TGCAGCGTTGCGGCAGACCTCTCCTACGAGCAGTACTTC
V: TRBV27; J: TRBJ2-7; length: 13; D: NA; size: NA; CDR3: CASGGTQTYEQYF; DNA: TGTGCCAGCGGAGGAACGCAGACCTACGAGCAGTACTTC
V: TRBV5-4; J: TRBJ2-1; length: 15; D: TRBD2; size: NA; CDR3: CASSLGTSVYNEQFF; DNA: TGTGCCAGCAGCCTCGGGACTAGCGTTTACAATGAGCAGTTCTTC
V: TRBV5-6; J: TRBJ2-3; length: 15; D: NA; size: NA; CDR3: CASTQQGTSTDTQYF; DNA: TGTGCCAGCACCCAACAGGGAACTAGCACAGATACGCAGTATTTT
V: TRBV9; J: TRBJ2-3; length: 16; D: TRBD1; size: NA; CDR3: CASSVAGGTSTDTQYF; DNA: TGTGCCAGCAGCGTAGCAGGGGGCACCAGCACAGATACGCAGTATTTT
V: TRBV20-1; J: TRBJ2-3; length: 16; D: TRBD2; size: NA; CDR3: CSAREAVSLAGGAQYF; DNA: TGCAGTGCTAGAGAGGCGGTGTCGCTAGCGGGGGGCGCGCAGTATTTT
V: TRBV2; J: TRBJ2-7; length: 14; D: TRBD2; size: NA; CDR3: CASSGEGPPYEQYF; DNA: TGTGCCAGCAGTGGGGAGGGGCCCCCCTACGAGCAGTACTTC
V: TRBV29-1; J: TRBJ2-1; length: 13; D: TRBD2; size: NA; CDR3: CSVDPTSGGAEFF; DNA: TGCAGCGTTGATCCTACTAGCGGGGGGGCCGAGTTCTTC
V: TRBV7-9; J: TRBJ1-6; length: 16; D: NA; size: NA; CDR3: CASSLAVGSPNSPLHF; DNA: TGTGCCAGCAGCTTAGCGGTCGGAAGTCCCAATTCACCCCTCCACTTT
V: TRBV20-1; J: TRBJ2-3; length: 14; D: TRBD2; size: NA; CDR3: CSAPLAGYTDTQYF; DNA: TGCAGTGCTCCACTAGCGGGGTACACAGATACGCAGTATTTT
V: TRBV3-1; J: TRBJ1-5; length: 15; D: TRBD1; size: NA; CDR3: CASSRYTGVGQPQHF; DNA: TGTGCCAGCAGCCGATACACAGGGGTCGGGCAGCCCCAGCATTTT
V: TRBV20-1; J: TRBJ2-3; length: 12; D: NA; size: NA; CDR3: CSARGRVDTQYF; DNA: TGCAGTGCTAGAGGCAGGGTAGATACGCAGTATTTT
V: TRBV20-1; J: TRBJ1-1; length: 15; D: NA; size: NA; CDR3: CSARGRGRINTEAFF; DNA: TGCAGTGCTAGGGGCAGGGGACGAATTAACACTGAAGCTTTCTTT
V: TRBV20-1; J: TRBJ2-5; length: 14; D: NA; size: NA; CDR3: CSAREVGGRETQYF; DNA: TGCAGTGCTAGAGAGGTCGGGGGACGAGAGACCCAGTACTTC
V: TRBV7-9; J: TRBJ2-1; length: 16; D: TRBD1; size: NA; CDR3: CASSFVGTGVYNEQFF; DNA: TGTGCCAGCAGTTTCGTCGGGACAGGAGTCTACAATGAGCAGTTCTTC
V: TRBV7-7; J: TRBJ2-3; length: 14; D: NA; size: once; CDR3: CASSLSRFADTQYF; DNA: TGTGCCAGCAGCTTAAGCCGCTTTGCAGATACGCAGTATTTT
V: TRBV5-1; J: TRBJ2-3; length: 15; D: NA; size: NA; CDR3: CASRVLGDDADTQYF; DNA: TGCGCCAGCAGGGTTCTGGGGGACGATGCCGATACGCAGTATTTT
V: TRBV2; J: TRBJ1-2; length: 15; D: NA; size: NA; CDR3: CASSEGQSANYGYTF; DNA: TGTGCCAGCAGTGAAGGCCAGAGCGCTAACTATGGCTACACCTTC
V: TRBV2; J: TRBJ2-1; length: 15; D: TRBD2; size: NA; CDR3: CASSEKRGAYNEQFF; DNA: TGTGCCAGCAGCGAAAAGCGGGGGGCCTACAATGAGCAGTTCTTC
V: TRBV2; J: TRBJ2-7; length: 14; D: TRBD1; size: NA; CDR3: CASRENRGPYEQYF; DNA: TGTGCCAGCAGGGAGAACAGGGGACCCTACGAGCAGTACTTC
V: TRBV7-2; J: TRBJ1-2; length: 15; D: NA; size: NA; CDR3: CASSSRRSYPYGYTF; DNA: TGTGCCAGCAGCTCGAGGCGGTCCTACCCTTATGGCTACACCTTC
V: TRBV20-1; J: TRBJ2-1; length: 12; D: NA; size: NA; CDR3: CSASPKYNEQFF; DNA: TGCAGTGCTAGCCCAAAATACAATGAGCAGTTCTTC
V: TRBV30; J: TRBJ2-5; length: 16; D: TRBD1; size: NA; CDR3: CAWSVRRGQYQETQYF; DNA: TGTGCCTGGAGTGTACGCAGGGGGCAGTATCAAGAGACCCAGTACTTC
V: TRBV15; J: TRBJ2-1; length: 14; D: NA; size: NA; CDR3: CATSRDSGRGEQFF; DNA: TGTGCCACCAGCAGAGATAGCGGAAGGGGTGAGCAGTTCTTC
V: TRBV15; J: TRBJ2-1; length: 16; D: NA; size: NA; CDR3: CATSPHAGLNYNEQFF; DNA: TGTGCCACCAGCCCTCACGCGGGGCTAAACTACAATGAGCAGTTCTTC
V: TRBV4-1; J: TRBJ2-7; length: 15; D: TRBD1; size: NA; CDR3: CASSQQQGGSYEQYF; DNA: TGCGCCAGCAGCCAGCAACAGGGGGGCTCCTACGAGCAGTACTTC
V: TRBV29-1; J: TRBJ1-1; length: 12; D: NA; size: NA; CDR3: CSVPQGREKAFF; DNA: TGCAGCGTCCCTCAAGGCCGGGAAAAAGCTTTCTTT
V: TRBV6-2/TRBV6-3; J: TRBJ1-2; length: 15; D: TRBD1; size: NA; CDR3: CASSYSMVTGNGYTF; DNA: TGTGCCAGCAGTTACTCGATGGTGACAGGGAATGGCTACACCTTC
V: TRBV18; J: TRBJ2-2; length: 15; D: NA; size: NA; CDR3: CASSLYTGAAGELFF; DNA: TGTGCCAGCTCACTCTACACGGGGGCCGCCGGGGAGCTGTTTTTT
V: TRBV29-1; J: TRBJ2-3; length: 14; D: NA; size: NA; CDR3: CSVGRTVGTDTQYF; DNA: TGCAGCGTTGGTAGGACCGTGGGTACAGATACGCAGTATTTT
V: TRBV5-1; J: TRBJ2-3; length: 15; D: TRBD2; size: NA; CDR3: CASRILARADDTQYF; DNA: TGCGCCAGCAGGATACTAGCGCGAGCGGATGATACGCAGTATTTT
V: TRBV9; J: TRBJ2-6; length: 15; D: NA; size: once; CDR3: CASSVEISGANVLTF; DNA: TGTGCCAGCAGCGTAGAAATCTCTGGGGCCAACGTCCTGACTTTC
V: TRBV12-3/TRBV12-4; J: TRBJ1-2; length: 14; D: NA; size: NA; CDR3: CASRLEVQGYGYTF; DNA: TGTGCCAGCAGACTCGAAGTCCAGGGTTATGGCTACACCTTC
V: TRBV6-6; J: TRBJ2-5; length: 16; D: NA; size: once; CDR3: CASSTVLGLTKETQYF; DNA: TGTGCCAGCAGTACGGTACTTGGGTTGACCAAAGAGACCCAGTACTTC
V: TRBV25-1; J: TRBJ2-7; length: 13; D: NA; size: NA; CDR3: CASSDYGGHEQYF; DNA: TGTGCCAGCAGTGATTATGGGGGTCACGAGCAGTACTTC